This is a list of T cell receptor beta chains from one sample in a study of cytomegalovirus exposure and HLA in healthy donors. TCRdb keeps only in-frame clones here, not all; method: immunoSEQ multiplex PCR. The table has over 150,000 clones, about 86% seen once. The sample taken for sequencing was PBMCs. These TCRs come from a woman in her twenties or thirties in good health and CMV-seronegative. CDR3s leave out the opening cysteine and the closing phenylalanine or tryptophan. A D gene is named only where the DNA matches it firmly.

v_call	d_call	j_call	cdr3_aa
TRBV5-5	.	TRBJ1-2	ASSFLPGGYGYT
TRBV7-9	.	TRBJ2-1	ASSPMFGLGQF
TRBV18	.	TRBJ1-5	ASSPAVSNQPQH
TRBV5-1	TRBD2	TRBJ2-2	ASSFTSGSTGELF
TRBV7-2	TRBD1	TRBJ1-2	ASSLEYPGGGTGYT
TRBV7-2	TRBD2	TRBJ2-1	ASSPTGASGNQF
TRBV27	TRBD2	TRBJ2-1	ASSFRLAGGPGNEQF
TRBV6-4	TRBD1	TRBJ2-2	ASSDSAGQGTGELF
TRBV6-6	TRBD1	TRBJ1-2	ASSYSGQGGYGYT
TRBV27	.	TRBJ2-3	ASSLNGAGNTDTQY
TRBV5-1	TRBD2	TRBJ2-1	ASSLSAGGGPYNEQF
TRBV11-2	TRBD1	TRBJ1-1	ASSVTGTGDTEAF
TRBV7-6	TRBD2	TRBJ2-2	ASSLTRGTGELF
TRBV5-4	TRBD1	TRBJ2-7	ASSPGQDSYEQY
TRBV27	TRBD1	TRBJ2-7	ASSPGWDRGSYEQY